A single sample gave rise to the 14 T cell receptor beta chains below, sequenced in a study of long-term antiretroviral therapy in people with HIV. This was the immunoSEQ v3.0 assay at survey level. Here immunoSEQ multiplex PCR was the method, and the copy in TCRdb shows in-frame clones only, minus some. The table has about 28,000 clones, roughly 88% seen once; the top ten hold around 3.7%. Here the sequenced sample was unsorted PBMCs, taken 0.8 years before starting antiretroviral therapy. These receptors were collected from a young man with HIV.

The chain combines TRBV6-5 with TRBJ1-6; tentatively, D is TRBD1 (6 bases). V lost 6 bases, J lost 13 bases, and 16 bases lay in between. Germline values: CDR1 MNHEY, CDR2 SVGAGI. The CDR3 has 13 residues. The CDR3 is CASRGGQGIPLHF. In DNA, the CDR3 is TGTGCCAGCAGGGGGGGCCAGGGGATCCCCCTCCACTTT.

The chain recombines TRBV18 with TRBJ1-1; D not resolved. Germline CDR1 KGHSH, CDR2 LQKENI. The CDR3 contains 13 residues. V lost 1 base and J 1 base, leaving 4 bases between the germline ends. The CDR3 region is CASSPRRNTEAFF. In DNA form, the CDR3 reads TGTGCCAGCTCACCACGGAGGAACACTGAAGCTTTCTTT.

V gene TRBV7-6 combines with J gene TRBJ1-4; TRBD1 is a possible D gene (5 bases). Germline CDR1 SGHVS, CDR2 FNYEAQ. Trimming removed 4 bases from V and 7 bases from J, with 13 bases in between. The CDR3 has 14 residues. CDR3 sequence (DNA): TGTGCCAGCAGCTCCGGGGCGGGACGTGAAAAACTGTTTTTT. Encoded protein: CASSSGAGREKLFF.

The chain combines TRBV18 with TRBJ1-3; a weak D match, TRBD1 (6 bases). The germline V and J ends were trimmed by 3 bases and 0 bases, with 9 bases remaining between them. Looked up from germline, CDR1 is KGHSH and CDR2 is LQKENI. This CDR3 has 15 residues. The chain's CDR3 is CASSPGHNSGNTIYF. The CDR3 bases are TGTGCCAGCTCACCGGGACACAACTCTGGAAACACCATATATTTT.

The V gene is TRBV5-1, the J gene TRBJ2-6; perhaps TRBD1 as D (5 bases). The CDR3 is 17 residues long. Trimming removed 3 bases from V and 2 bases from J, with 15 bases in between. Germline values: CDR1 SGHRS, CDR2 YFSETQ. CDR3 protein: CASSSKSWTTGANVLTF. CDR3 in DNA: TGCGCCAGCAGCTCAAAAAGCTGGACAACTGGGGCCAACGTCCTGACTTTC.

This chain connects TRBV2 to TRBJ2-2; TRBD2 agrees at 10 bases. The CDR3 is 13 residues long. Germline V gene data show CDR1 as SNHLY and CDR2 as FYNNEI. Germline trimming cut 9 bases from V and 4 bases from J; bases unmatched to any gene: 2. The CDR3 sequence: CASSGRSTGELFF. The CDR3 DNA reads TGTGCCAGTAGCGGGAGGTCCACCGGGGAGCTGTTTTTT.

The chain is built from TRBV2 and TRBJ1-1; D remains ambiguous. Germline V gene sequence: CDR1 SNHLY, CDR2 FYNNEI. Between the trimmed V and J ends, which lost 4 bases and 1 base, there was a span of 4 bases. CDR3 length: 12 amino acids. The CDR3 bases are TGTGCCAGCAGTGCTTGGAACACTGAAGCTTTCTTT. Translated, it gives CASSAWNTEAFF.

V usage is TRBV19 and J usage is TRBJ2-3; the D gene is possibly TRBD2 (5 bases). CDR1 LNHDA and CDR2 SQIVND come from the germline V gene (reference sequence). The germline V and J ends were trimmed by 2 bases and 2 bases, with 11 bases remaining between them. This CDR3 spans 15 amino acids. The DNA of the CDR3 is TGTGCCAGTAGTATAATGTCGGGGATCACAGATACGCAGTATTTT. Its translation: CASSIMSGITDTQYF.

The V gene is TRBV6-6, the J gene TRBJ2-7, with 9 nucleotides matching TRBD1. The junction had 8 bases not matched to a gene; V was cut back by 7 bases and J by 4 bases. The germline CDR1 and CDR2 sequences are MNHNY and SVGAGI (reference sequence). The CDR3 is 14 residues long. CDR3 in amino acids: CASTPDRGWYEQYF. CDR3 sequence (DNA): TGTGCCAGCACCCCGGACAGGGGTTGGTACGAGCAGTACTTC.

The V gene is TRBV7-9, the J gene TRBJ2-1; D gene ambiguous. V dropped 11 bases and J dropped 6 bases, with 17 bases sitting between them. The CDR3 loop spans 13 amino acids. Germline CDR1 reads SEHNR; CDR2 reads FQNEAQ (reference sequence). This CDR3 reads CADRVILGNEQFF. In nucleotides, the CDR3 is TGTGCCGACCGGGTAATTTTGGGCAATGAGCAGTTCTTC.

The rearrangement links TRBV4-1 to TRBJ1-3, with D maybe TRBD1 (6 bases). Germline V lookup: CDR1 MGHRA, CDR2 YSYEKL. Trimming removed 4 bases at V and 1 base at J, with 23 bases between. The CDR3 is made up of 19 amino acids. CDR3 amino acids: CASSLSSGGGAVSGNTIYF. CDR3 nucleotide sequence: TGCGCCAGCAGCCTGTCCTCGGGGGGCGGTGCGGTATCTGGAAACACCATATATTTT.

This chain uses TRBV2 with TRBJ2-3, with TRBD1 matching over 7 bases. CDR3 length: 18 residues. Per the germline V gene, CDR1 is SNHLY and CDR2 is FYNNEI. The junction had 15 bases not matched to a gene; V was cut back by 6 bases and J by 0 bases. CDR3 DNA: TGTGCCAGCAGCCACACCGAATCTCACAGGGGAAGCACAGATACGCAGTATTTT. Translating it yields CASSHTESHRGSTDTQYF. The full variable domain, completed using reference TRBV2 and TRBJ2-3, is EPEVTQTPSHQVTQMGQEVILRCVPISNHLYFYWYRQILGQKVEFLVSFYNNEISEKSEIFDDQFSVERPDGSNFTLKIRSTKLEDSAMYFCASSHTESHRGSTDTQYFGPGTRLTVL.

V usage is TRBV5-1 and J usage is TRBJ2-7; 7 bases align to TRBD2. The CDR3 is made up of 13 amino acids. Trimming took 0 bases from V and 5 from J; bases not matched to a gene: 2. Per the germline V gene, CDR1 is SGHRS and CDR2 is YFSETQ. The CDR3 DNA reads TGCGCCAGCAGCTTGGGACTAGCAAACGAGCAGTACTTC. Translating gives CASSLGLANEQYF.

Notes on this clone: The junction does not match germline at one end; this may be a read error. The genes are TRBV6-1 and TRBJ2-7; D not certain. CDR1 and CDR2 from the germline V gene are MNHNS and SASEGT. This CDR3 has 12 residues. DNA of the CDR3: TGTGCCAGCAGAGAAGACAACTACGAGCAGTACTTC. Its protein is CASREDNYEQYF.